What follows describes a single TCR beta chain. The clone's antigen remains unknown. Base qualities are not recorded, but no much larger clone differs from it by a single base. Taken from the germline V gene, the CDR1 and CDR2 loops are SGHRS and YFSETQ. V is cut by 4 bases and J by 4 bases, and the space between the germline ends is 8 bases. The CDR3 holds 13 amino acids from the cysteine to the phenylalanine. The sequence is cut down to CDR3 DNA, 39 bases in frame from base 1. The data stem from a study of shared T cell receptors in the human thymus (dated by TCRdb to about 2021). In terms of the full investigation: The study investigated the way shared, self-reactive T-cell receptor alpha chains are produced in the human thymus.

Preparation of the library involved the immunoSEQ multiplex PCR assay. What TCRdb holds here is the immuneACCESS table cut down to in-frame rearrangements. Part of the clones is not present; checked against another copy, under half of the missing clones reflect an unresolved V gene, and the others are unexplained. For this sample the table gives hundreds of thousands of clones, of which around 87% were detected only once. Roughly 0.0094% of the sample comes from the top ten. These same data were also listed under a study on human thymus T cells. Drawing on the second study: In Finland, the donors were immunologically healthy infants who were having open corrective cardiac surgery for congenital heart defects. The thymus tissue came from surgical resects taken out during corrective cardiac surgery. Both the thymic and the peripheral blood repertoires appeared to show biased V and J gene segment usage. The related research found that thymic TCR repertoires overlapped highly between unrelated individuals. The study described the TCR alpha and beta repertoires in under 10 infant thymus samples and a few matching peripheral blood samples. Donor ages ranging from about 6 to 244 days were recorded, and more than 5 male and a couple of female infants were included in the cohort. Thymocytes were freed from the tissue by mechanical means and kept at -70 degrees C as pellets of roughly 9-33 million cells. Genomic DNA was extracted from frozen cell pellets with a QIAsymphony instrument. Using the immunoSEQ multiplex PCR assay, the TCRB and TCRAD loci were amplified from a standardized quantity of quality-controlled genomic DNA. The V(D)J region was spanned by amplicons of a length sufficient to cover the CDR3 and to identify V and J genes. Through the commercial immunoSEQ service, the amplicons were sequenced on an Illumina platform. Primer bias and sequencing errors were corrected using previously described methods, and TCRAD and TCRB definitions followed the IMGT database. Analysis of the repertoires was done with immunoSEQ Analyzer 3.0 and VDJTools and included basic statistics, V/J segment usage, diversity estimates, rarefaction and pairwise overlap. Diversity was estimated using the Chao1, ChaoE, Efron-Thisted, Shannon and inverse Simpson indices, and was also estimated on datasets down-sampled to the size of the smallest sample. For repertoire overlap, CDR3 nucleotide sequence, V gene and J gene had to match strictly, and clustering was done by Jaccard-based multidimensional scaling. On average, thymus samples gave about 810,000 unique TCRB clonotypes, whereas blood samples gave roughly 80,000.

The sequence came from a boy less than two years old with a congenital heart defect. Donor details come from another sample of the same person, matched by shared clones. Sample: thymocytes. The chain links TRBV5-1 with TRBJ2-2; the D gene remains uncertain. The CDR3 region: CASSPPSTGELFF. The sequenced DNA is TGCGCCAGCAGCCCCCCGTCCACCGGGGAGCTGTTTTTT.